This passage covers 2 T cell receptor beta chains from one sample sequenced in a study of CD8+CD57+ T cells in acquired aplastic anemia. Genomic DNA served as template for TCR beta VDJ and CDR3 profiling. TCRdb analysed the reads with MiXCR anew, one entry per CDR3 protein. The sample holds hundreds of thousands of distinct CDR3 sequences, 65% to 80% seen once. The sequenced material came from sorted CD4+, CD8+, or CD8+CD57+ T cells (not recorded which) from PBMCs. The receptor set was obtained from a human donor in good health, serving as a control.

CDR3 sequence reads: CASSPDRGDYQPQHF. The DNA of the CDR3 is TGTGCCAGCAGTCCTGACAGGGGGGACTATCAGCCCCAGCATTTT. This chain links TRBV6-1 with TRBJ1-5; 9 nucleotides match TRBD1. The length of the CDR3 is 15 residues. V was clipped by 5 bases and J by 5 bases; unmatched bases: 7. CDR1 is MNHNS and CDR2 is SASEGT in the germline V gene.

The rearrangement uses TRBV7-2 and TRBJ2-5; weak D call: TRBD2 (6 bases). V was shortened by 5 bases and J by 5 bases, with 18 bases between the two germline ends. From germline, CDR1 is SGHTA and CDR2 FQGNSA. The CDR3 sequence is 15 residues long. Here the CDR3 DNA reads TGTGCCAGCAGCCCAGATCGGGGGTGGTACGAGACCCAGTACTTC. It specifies CASSPDRGWYETQYF. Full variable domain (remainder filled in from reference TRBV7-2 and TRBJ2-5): GAGVSQSPSNKVTEKGKDVELRCDPISGHTALYWYRQSLGQGLEFLIYFQGNSAPDKSGLPSDRFSAERTGGSVSTLTIQRTQQEDSAVYLCASSPDRGWYETQYFGPGTRLLVL.